A selection of T cell receptor beta chains follows, all from one sample in a study of blood T cell repertoires in COVID-19. Produced via immunoSEQ multiplex PCR; TCRdb's table is partial and in-frame only. The sample yields 250,000 to 350,000 clones, 70% to 90% seen once. Sequenced: peripheral blood. The origin of the receptors is a man between 18 and 35 years old who had recovered from COVID-19. Both conserved end residues are part of each CDR3. D genes are given only for firm matches. Clone sizes are given selectively: once, few, many, or a class where the clone is expanded.

v_gene,d_gene,j_gene,abundance,CDR3aa,CDR3nt
TRBV10-3,NA,TRBJ2-1,NA,CAISGVSSYNEQFF,TGTGCCATCAGTGGAGTAAGCTCCTACAATGAGCAGTTCTTC
TRBV19,TRBD1,TRBJ2-1,NA,CASSTSGTGRSYNEQFF,TGTGCCAGTAGTACCTCTGGGACAGGGCGCTCCTACAATGAGCAGTTCTTC
TRBV19,NA,TRBJ1-1,NA,CAAGAHLNTEAFF,TGTGCCGCTGGAGCACACTTGAATACTGAAGCTTTCTTT
TRBV5-1,TRBD1,TRBJ1-4,NA,CASSSPGQGGLANEKLFF,TGCGCCAGCAGCTCCCCGGGACAGGGAGGCTTGGCTAATGAAAAACTGTTTTTT
TRBV3-1/TRBV3-2,NA,TRBJ2-3,NA,CASSQQGLLGTDTQYF,TGTGCCAGCAGCCAACAAGGACTATTGGGTACAGATACGCAGTATTTT
TRBV6-6,TRBD1,TRBJ2-2,NA,CASSYGKQGAGELFF,TGTGCCAGCAGTTACGGCAAACAGGGGGCCGGGGAGCTGTTTTTT
TRBV6-5,NA,TRBJ2-1,NA,CAEGSYNEQFF,TGTGCCGAGGGCTCCTACAATGAGCAGTTCTTC
TRBV28,TRBD1,TRBJ2-7,NA,CASSFRDREYEQYF,TGTGCCAGCAGTTTTAGGGACAGGGAGTACGAGCAGTACTTC
TRBV5-6,TRBD1,TRBJ2-2,NA,CASSLGLDRANTGELFF,TGTGCCAGCAGCTTGGGTTTGGACAGGGCCAACACCGGGGAGCTGTTTTTT
TRBV5-1,NA,TRBJ2-5,NA,CASSFDQETQYF,TGCGCCAGCAGCTTCGACCAAGAGACCCAGTACTTC
TRBV19,TRBD1,TRBJ1-6,few,CASSADRSESPLHF,TGTGCCAGTAGTGCGGACAGGTCGGAGTCACCCCTCCACTTT
TRBV28,NA,TRBJ2-7,few,CASTPGGAPAYEQYF,TGTGCCAGCACCCCGGGCGGGGCTCCAGCATACGAGCAGTACTTC
TRBV6-5,TRBD2,TRBJ2-7,NA,CASRPLAGGVYEQYF,TGTGCCAGCAGACCACTAGCGGGAGGCGTCTACGAGCAGTACTTC
TRBV7-9,NA,TRBJ1-1,NA,CASTDRGARTEAFF,TGTGCCAGCACAGATCGGGGGGCGCGGACTGAAGCTTTCTTT
TRBV7-9,TRBD1,TRBJ1-6,NA,CASSRAQGYNSPLHF,TGTGCCAGCAGCCGAGCACAGGGGTATAATTCACCCCTCCACTTT
TRBV7-9,TRBD2,TRBJ2-3,NA,CASSLARLAGLTDTQYF,TGTGCCAGCAGCTTAGCCCGACTAGCGGGTCTGACAGATACGCAGTATTTT
TRBV19,TRBD2,TRBJ2-1,NA,CASSIYGLAGANEQFF,TGTGCCAGTAGTATATATGGACTAGCGGGAGCGAATGAGCAGTTCTTC
TRBV18,NA,TRBJ2-7,NA,CASSPGRDSYEQYF,TGTGCCAGCTCACCCGGCAGGGACTCCTACGAGCAGTACTTC
TRBV7-2,TRBD2,TRBJ2-1,NA,CASSFSGGAANEQFF,TGTGCCAGCAGCTTTAGCGGGGGGGCTGCGAATGAGCAGTTCTTC
TRBV7-2,TRBD1,TRBJ1-5,NA,CASSRDRGWQPQHF,TGTGCCAGCAGCCGGGACAGGGGATGGCAGCCCCAGCATTTT
TRBV19,NA,TRBJ2-5,few,CASSIVGGAGETQYF,TGTGCCAGTAGTATAGTAGGGGGGGCCGGAGAGACCCAGTACTTC
TRBV5-1,TRBD1,TRBJ1-2,NA,CASTTGGDYGYTF,TGCGCCAGCACCACAGGGGGCGACTATGGCTACACCTTC
TRBV11-3,NA,TRBJ2-1,NA,CASSPNPGEQFF,TGTGCCAGCAGCCCCAACCCGGGTGAGCAGTTCTTC
TRBV7-9,TRBD2,TRBJ2-7,few,CASSFPPGTSGSRSYEQYF,TGTGCCAGCAGCTTCCCGCCCGGGACTAGCGGGAGCAGGTCCTACGAGCAGTACTTC
TRBV3-1/TRBV3-2,NA,TRBJ2-5,NA,CASSQDRPTTKETQYF,TGTGCCAGCAGCCAAGATCGTCCCACTACTAAAGAGACCCAGTACTTC
TRBV7-9,NA,TRBJ1-1,NA,CASSSPKGGEAFF,TGTGCCAGCAGCTCCCCGAAGGGAGGTGAAGCTTTCTTT
TRBV15,NA,TRBJ1-2,NA,CATSRDVGVEGITGGYTF,TGTGCCACCAGCAGAGACGTGGGGGTGGAGGGGATAACTGGTGGCTACACCTTC
TRBV5-4,TRBD1,TRBJ2-5,NA,CASSLDRGGQETQYF,TGTGCCAGCAGCCTGGACAGGGGGGGCCAAGAGACCCAGTACTTC
TRBV5-6,TRBD1,TRBJ1-1,NA,CASSSVDRALNTEAFF,TGTGCCAGCAGCTCTGTAGACAGGGCCCTGAACACTGAAGCTTTCTTT
TRBV4-3,NA,TRBJ2-7,NA,CASSQDRAGQLEQYF,TGCGCCAGCAGCCAAGATCGGGCAGGGCAGCTCGAGCAGTACTTC
TRBV5-1,NA,TRBJ1-1,NA,CASSLMAGGANTEAFF,TGCGCCAGCAGCTTGATGGCCGGGGGGGCAAACACTGAAGCTTTCTTT
TRBV5-1,TRBD1,TRBJ2-3,once,CASSTGQGADTQYF,TGCGCCAGCAGCACGGGACAGGGGGCAGATACGCAGTATTTT
TRBV5-1,TRBD1,TRBJ2-3,NA,CASRLPTGGATDTQYF,TGCGCCAGCCGGTTGCCAACAGGGGGCGCGACAGATACGCAGTATTTT
TRBV6-5,TRBD2,TRBJ2-7,NA,CATHSGGNYEQYF,TGTGCCACCCATAGCGGGGGGAACTACGAGCAGTACTTC
TRBV29-1,NA,TRBJ1-5,NA,CSVGAGSQPQHF,TGCAGCGTTGGTGCGGGAAGTCAGCCCCAGCATTTT
TRBV19,NA,TRBJ2-6,once,CASNTGDSSGANVLTF,TGTGCCAGTAATACAGGGGACTCTAGTGGGGCCAACGTCCTGACTTTC
TRBV7-2,NA,TRBJ1-2,NA,CASSFDLGGYTF,TGTGCCAGCAGCTTCGATCTAGGTGGCTACACCTTC
TRBV6-5,NA,TRBJ2-7,NA,CASSSLAIYEQYF,TGTGCCAGCAGCTCCCTAGCAATCTACGAGCAGTACTTC
TRBV4-3,TRBD1,TRBJ2-3,once,CASSQGGRGRADTQYF,TGCGCCAGCAGCCAAGGTGGCAGGGGGCGCGCAGATACGCAGTATTTT
TRBV6-4,NA,TRBJ1-1,NA,CASSEASGTEAFF,TGTGCCAGCAGTGAAGCCTCGGGCACTGAAGCTTTCTTT
TRBV9,NA,TRBJ2-2,NA,CASSVRVGGTGELFF,TGTGCCAGCAGCGTGAGAGTTGGAGGCACCGGGGAGCTGTTTTTT